The next 28 T cell receptor beta chains were all read from a single sample in a study of cytotoxic CD8 clonotypes in ibrutinib-treated CLL. TCRdb keeps only in-frame clones here, not all; method: immunoSEQ multiplex PCR. Here the sample spans about 25,000 clones, approximately 71% being singletons. The sample consisted of PBMCs, taken at disease progression, from a patient treated with ibrutinib. The receptors shown here come from a human donor with chronic lymphocytic leukemia.

The chain combines TRBV27 with TRBJ2-7; weak D call: TRBD2 (6 bases). CDR3 length: 15 residues. Germline V lookup: CDR1 MNHEY, CDR2 SMNVEV (reference sequence). V was shortened by 6 bases and J by 2 bases, with 17 bases between the two germline ends. The CDR3 DNA sequence: TGTGCCAGCAGCCTTAAGGGCGGGATGGCCTACGAGCAGTACTTC. Translating it yields CASSLKGGMAYEQYF.

The chain combines TRBV5-4 with TRBJ2-7; tentatively, D is TRBD1 or TRBD2 (5 bases each). There are 15 residues in the CDR3. V was cut by 0 bases and J by 3 bases, with 13 bases left in between. In germline, CDR1 is SGHNT, CDR2 YYREEE (reference sequence). The CDR3 bases are TGTGCCAGCAGCTTGGAAACGGGACGGCACTACGAGCAGTACTTC. Translated: CASSLETGRHYEQYF.

In its sample, this clone was seen many times. The rearrangement joins TRBV5-1 to TRBJ2-4; 11 nucleotides match TRBD2. Germline V CDR1 and CDR2: SGHRS, YFSETQ. Trimming cost V 0 bases and J 11 bases; bases outside gene matches: 1. CDR3 length equals 13 residues. The CDR3 loop reads CASSLEGLAVQYF. As DNA, the CDR3 is TGCGCCAGCAGCTTGGAGGGACTAGCGGTTCAGTACTTC. Combining the CDR3 with reference TRBV5-1 and TRBJ2-4 gives the whole variable domain KAGVTQTPRYLIKTRGQQVTLSCSPISGHRSVSWYQQTPGQGLQFLFEYFSETQRNKGNFPGRFSGRQFSNSRSEMNVSTLELGDSALYLCASSLEGLAVQYFGAGTRLSVL.

The chain employs TRBV7-9 and TRBJ1-1, with 8 nucleotides matching TRBD1. The CDR3 contains 14 residues. Germline V gives CDR1 SEHNR, CDR2 FQNEAQ (reference sequence). Trimming took 4 bases from V and 5 from J; bases not matched to a gene: 6. CDR3 sequence (DNA): TGTGCCAGCAGCTCATTTGGACAGGGAACTGAAGCTTTCTTT. This gives the protein CASSSFGQGTEAFF.

This clone was counted between two and nine times. The CDR3 loop reads CASSPGSSSGYTF. The CDR3 region has the DNA TGTGCCAGCTCACCCGGGTCCTCCTCTGGCTACACCTTC. The J gene is TRBJ1-2, the V gene TRBV18; D gene uncertain. The CDR3 sequence is 13 residues long. CDR1 is KGHSH, CDR2 LQKENI, per germline. V shed 3 bases and J shed 7 bases, with 12 bases lying between them.

This clone was seen once. The chain uses TRBV7-2 and TRBJ2-1; 8 bases match TRBD1. The V gene's germline CDR1 is SGHTA and CDR2 FQGNSA. J lost 2 bases, V lost 5 bases, and 5 bases had no gene match. The CDR3 runs 15 residues. The CDR3 sequence: CASSITGGTYNEQFF. The CDR3 nucleotides are TGTGCCAGCAGCATTACAGGGGGGACCTACAATGAGCAGTTCTTC. The whole variable domain, remainder taken from reference TRBV7-2 and TRBJ2-1, is GAGVSQSPSNKVTEKGKDVELRCDPISGHTALYWYRQSLGQGLEFLIYFQGNSAPDKSGLPSDRFSAERTGGSVSTLTIQRTQQEDSAVYLCASSITGGTYNEQFFGPGTRLTVL.

This chain connects TRBV5-8 to TRBJ1-5, with a tentative D call TRBD1 (5 bases). CDR3 length equals 13 residues. CDR1 SGHTS and CDR2 YDEGEE come from the germline V gene. Trimming shortened V by 3 bases and J by 5 bases, and 9 bases separated the two germline ends. The CDR3 DNA follows: TGTGCCAGCAGCTCCCAGGGAGATCAGCCCCAGCATTTT. Amino acid sequence: CASSSQGDQPQHF.

V and J are TRBV2 and TRBJ1-2; D is ambiguous. CDR3 length: 12 amino acids. Germline assignment: CDR1 SNHLY and CDR2 FYNNEI. Trimming removed 3 bases from V and 8 bases from J, with 10 bases in between. CDR3 coding DNA: TGTGCCAGCAGTGAGTGGGGAGGAGGCTACACCTTC. Translating gives CASSEWGGGYTF. The full variable domain, rest sourced from reference TRBV2 and TRBJ1-2, is EPEVTQTPSHQVTQMGQEVILRCVPISNHLYFYWYRQILGQKVEFLVSFYNNEISEKSEIFDDQFSVERPDGSNFTLKIRSTKLEDSAMYFCASSEWGGGYTFGSGTRLTVV.

The chain carries TRBV7-3 and TRBJ1-2; a possible D gene is TRBD1 (6 bases). The germline V and J ends were trimmed by 5 bases and 4 bases, with 17 bases remaining between them. The CDR3 totals 15 residues. The germline V gene has CDR1 SGHTA and CDR2 FQGTGA. This CDR3 reads CASSPGDAGSYGYTF. CDR3 DNA sequence: TGTGCCAGCAGCCCAGGGGACGCAGGTAGCTATGGCTACACCTTC.

V gene TRBV7-9 combines with J gene TRBJ1-1; D remains unclear. Germline-derived CDR1 and CDR2 are SEHNR and FQNEAQ (reference sequence). The V and J ends lost 5 bases and 2 bases respectively, with 12 bases between them. This CDR3 has 14 amino acids. The DNA for the CDR3 is TGTGCCAGCAGCCCAAGGAGGGTAAACACTGAAGCTTTCTTT. Translation: CASSPRRVNTEAFF.

This clone occurred many times. CDR3 nucleotide sequence: TGTGCCAGCAGCCAAGATCTCACAACTGGAAACACCATATATTTT. Its translation is CASSQDLTTGNTIYF. The chain recombines TRBV14 with TRBJ1-3; D not certain. The CDR3 covers 15 residues. Germline V gene sequence: CDR1 SGHDN, CDR2 FVKESK. The V end lost 0 bases, the J end lost 2 bases, and 8 bases lay between the germline ends.

This clone was seen once. The chain combines TRBV15 with TRBJ2-7; no reliable D call. CDR1 and CDR2 from the germline V gene are LNHNV and YYDKDF (reference sequence). The CDR3 spans 13 residues. The V gene lost 0 bases and the J gene lost 4 bases, with 7 bases spanning the gap. CDR3 sequence: CATSRDLTYEQYF. DNA for the CDR3: TGTGCCACCAGCAGAGATCTTACGTACGAGCAGTACTTC.

This rearrangement joins TRBV6-5 to TRBJ2-1, with D possibly TRBD2 on 5 matching bases. Trimming removed 2 bases at V and 8 bases at J, with 13 bases between. Germline lookup yields CDR1 MNHEY and CDR2 SVGAGI. The CDR3 totals 14 residues. For the CDR3, the DNA is TGTGCCAGCAGTTACGGGCCCTCGGACTATGAGCAGTTCTTC. Translating gives CASSYGPSDYEQFF.

V gene TRBV30 combines with J gene TRBJ1-6, with TRBD1 matching 9 bases. Trimming took 3 bases from V and 3 from J; bases not matched to a gene: 15. This CDR3 contains 19 residues. CDR1 is GTSNPN, CDR2 SVGIG, per germline (reference sequence). Written as DNA, the CDR3 is TGTGCCTGGAGCGCATCCGGGACAGGGCTACTTCTCTATAATTCACCCCTCCACTTT. Amino acid sequence: CAWSASGTGLLLYNSPLHF.

The chain carries TRBV5-1 and TRBJ1-2; 7 bases align to TRBD1. CDR3 length: 12 residues. Germline V CDR1 and CDR2: SGHRS, YFSETQ. The V and J ends lost 4 bases and 8 bases, in that order; junction bases with no gene match: 5. The CDR3 loop reads CASSMTGLGYTF. In DNA form, the CDR3 reads TGCGCCAGCAGCATGACAGGGTTGGGCTACACCTTC.

The chain joins TRBV5-6 to TRBJ2-7; 11 bases match TRBD2. The CDR3 has 16 residues. Germline trimming cut 4 bases from V and 3 bases from J; bases unmatched to any gene: 9. CDR1 is SGHDT, CDR2 YYEEEE, per germline. CDR3 nucleotide sequence: TGTGCCAGCAGCCGTTTATTAGCGGGGGGGAACTACGAGCAGTACTTC. This translates into CASSRLLAGGNYEQYF. Full variable domain (missing parts from reference TRBV5-6 and TRBJ2-7): DAGVTQSPTHLIKTRGQQVTLRCSPKSGHDTVSWYQQALGQGPQFIFQYYEEEERQRGNFPDRFSGHQFPNYSSELNVNALLLGDSALYLCASSRLLAGGNYEQYFGPGTRLTVT.

V and J are TRBV7-9 and TRBJ1-3; no clear D. V gave up 6 bases and J gave up 2 bases, with 14 bases separating them. Looked up from germline, CDR1 is SEHNR and CDR2 is FQNEAQ (reference sequence). The CDR3 length is 15 residues. CDR3 sequence: CASSSRAQPGNTIYF. In DNA form, the CDR3 reads TGTGCCAGCAGTTCCCGGGCGCAGCCTGGAAACACCATATATTTT.

J is TRBJ2-7 and V is TRBV27; D not certain. The CDR3 length is 14 residues. The germline V gene encodes CDR1 MNHEY and CDR2 SMNVEV (reference sequence). Trimming took off 10 bases at V and 0 bases at J, with 16 bases between the two ends. The CDR3 loop reads CATSVTPGSYEQYF. As DNA, the CDR3 is TGTGCCACCAGCGTTACACCGGGCTCCTACGAGCAGTACTTC.

The chain joins TRBV5-1 to TRBJ2-7; 10 positions match TRBD1. In germline, CDR1 is SGHRS, CDR2 YFSETQ. This CDR3 spans 17 amino acids. Trimming at V came to 4 bases and at J to 2 bases, leaving 12 bases not matched to a gene. CDR3 in amino acids: CASSRTNSGTGAYEQYF. CDR3 sequence (DNA): TGCGCCAGCAGCCGCACAAACTCCGGGACAGGGGCCTACGAGCAGTACTTC.

V and J are TRBV12-5 and TRBJ1-1, with D possibly being TRBD1 (6 bases). This CDR3 spans 19 amino acids. Germline CDR1 LGHNT, CDR2 FRNRAP. V gave up 1 base and J gave up 0 bases, with 21 bases separating them. The DNA of the CDR3 is TGTGCTAGTGGTTTGGGACGACAGGTCCACGGGCAGATGAACACTGAAGCTTTCTTT. It encodes CASGLGRQVHGQMNTEAFF.

The gene calls are TRBV5-1 and TRBJ1-3; 7 bases are shared with TRBD1. The ends lost 0 bases at V and 2 bases at J; junction bases unmatched: 11. Germline V gene lookup returns CDR1 SGHRS and CDR2 YFSETQ. The CDR3 contains 18 residues. The CDR3 reads CASSLATGPWGTGNTIYF. The CDR3 coding sequence is TGCGCCAGCAGCTTGGCGACAGGGCCTTGGGGAACTGGAAACACCATATATTTT.

This chain joins TRBV5-1 and TRBJ1-3; no reliable D call. Germline CDR1 and CDR2: SGHRS and YFSETQ. The CDR3 sequence is 15 residues long. Deletions cut 4 bases from V and 0 bases from J, with 11 bases between. CDR3 DNA: TGCGCCAGCAGCCGGACGGGGAACTCTGGAAACACCATATATTTT. Translation gives CASSRTGNSGNTIYF.

Note on this clone: This is likely a read error, given that the CDR3 carries no conserved phenylalanine or tryptophan at its end. The limits of the CDR3 on the DNA are not certain, so only TCRdb's listed CDR3 is given. The chain couples TRBV29-1 to TRBJ1-1. Per germline, CDR1 SQVTM and CDR2 ANQGSEA. The CDR3 adds up to 10 amino acids, both ends counted. This chain's CDR3 is CSVFTLGLEL.

This chain uses TRBV7-9 with TRBJ1-1; TRBD1 matches at 8 bases. Germline assignment: CDR1 SEHNR and CDR2 FQNEAQ (reference sequence). The V and J ends lost 1 base and 0 bases, in that order; junction bases with no gene match: 1. This CDR3 contains 15 residues. CDR3 loop: CASSLGGQVNTEAFF. In DNA form, the CDR3 reads TGTGCCAGCAGCTTAGGGGGACAGGTGAACACTGAAGCTTTCTTT.

The rearrangement uses TRBV5-1 and TRBJ2-1, with D possibly matching TRBD1 (6 bases). Germline CDR1 and CDR2: SGHRS and YFSETQ. CDR3 length equals 14 residues. Trimming cost V 4 bases and J 1 base, with 9 bases left between them. CDR3 DNA: TGCGCCAGCAGCGAACAGGGTTCCTACAATGAGCAGTTCTTC. Translation gives CASSEQGSYNEQFF.

The rearrangement joins TRBV27 to TRBJ1-5, with 8 bases that match TRBD1. CDR3 length equals 15 residues. J gave up 2 bases and V 6 bases, and 6 bases lay outside the gene matches. From germline, CDR1 is MNHEY and CDR2 SMNVEV (reference sequence). This CDR3 is CASRETGVGNQPQHF. DNA of the CDR3: TGTGCCAGCAGAGAGACAGGGGTGGGCAATCAGCCCCAGCATTTT.

In this sample, this clone turned up a few times. CDR3 protein: CASSLDRGVYGYTF. As DNA, the CDR3 is TGCGCCAGCAGCTTGGACAGGGGAGTTTATGGCTACACCTTC. The J gene is TRBJ1-2, the V gene TRBV5-1; TRBD1 aligns across 7 bases. CDR1 is SGHRS and CDR2 is YFSETQ in the germline V gene. This CDR3 region has 14 residues. J was trimmed by 5 bases and V by 0 bases; bases with no gene match: 4.

This chain connects TRBV7-3 to TRBJ2-2, with 11 bases aligning to TRBD1. J lost 4 bases, V lost 4 bases, and 5 bases had no gene match. The CDR3 length is 16 residues. The germline V gene encodes CDR1 SGHTA and CDR2 FQGTGA. CDR3 sequence (DNA): TGTGCCAGCAGCTACCGGGACAGGGGGGCCACCGGGGAGCTGTTTTTT. Its translation: CASSYRDRGATGELFF.